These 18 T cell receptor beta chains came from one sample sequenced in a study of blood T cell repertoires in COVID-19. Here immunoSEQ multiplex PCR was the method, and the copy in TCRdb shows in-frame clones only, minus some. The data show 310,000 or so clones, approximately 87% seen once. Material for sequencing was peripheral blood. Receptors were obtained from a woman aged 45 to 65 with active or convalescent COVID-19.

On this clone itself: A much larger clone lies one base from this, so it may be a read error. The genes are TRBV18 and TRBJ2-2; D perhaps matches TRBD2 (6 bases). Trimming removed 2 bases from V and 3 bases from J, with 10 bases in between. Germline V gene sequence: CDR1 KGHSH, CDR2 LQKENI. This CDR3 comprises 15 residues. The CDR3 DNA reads TGTGCCAGCTCACCAAAGTCGGGGGACACCGGGGAGCTGTTTTTT. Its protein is CASSPKSGDTGELFF.

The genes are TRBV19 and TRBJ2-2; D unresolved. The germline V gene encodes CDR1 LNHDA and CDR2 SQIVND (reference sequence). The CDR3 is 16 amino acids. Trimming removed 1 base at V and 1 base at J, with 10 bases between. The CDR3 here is CASSIGAPVNTGELFF. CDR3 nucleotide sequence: TGTGCCAGTAGTATAGGAGCCCCGGTGAACACCGGGGAGCTGTTTTTT.

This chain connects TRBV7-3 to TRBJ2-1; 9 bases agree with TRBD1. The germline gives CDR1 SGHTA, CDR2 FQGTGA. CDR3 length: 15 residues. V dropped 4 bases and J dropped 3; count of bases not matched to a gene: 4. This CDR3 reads CASSSGQGNYNEQFF. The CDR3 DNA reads TGTGCCAGCAGCTCTGGACAGGGGAACTACAATGAGCAGTTCTTC. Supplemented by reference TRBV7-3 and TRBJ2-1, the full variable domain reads GAGVSQTPSNKVTEKGKYVELRCDPISGHTALYWYRQSLGQGPEFLIYFQGTGAADDSGLPNDRFFAVRPEGSVSTLKIQRTERGDSAVYLCASSSGQGNYNEQFFGPGTRLTVL.

The CDR3, as DNA: TGCAGCGTTGCCGGTCGCGGGACCGTTAACGAGCAGTACTTC. Its protein is CSVAGRGTVNEQYF. The chain employs TRBV29-1 and TRBJ2-7; a possible D gene is TRBD2 (6 bases). This CDR3 is built from 14 residues. Deletions cut 4 bases from V and 5 bases from J, with 18 bases between. Germline CDR1 SQVTM, CDR2 ANQGSEA.

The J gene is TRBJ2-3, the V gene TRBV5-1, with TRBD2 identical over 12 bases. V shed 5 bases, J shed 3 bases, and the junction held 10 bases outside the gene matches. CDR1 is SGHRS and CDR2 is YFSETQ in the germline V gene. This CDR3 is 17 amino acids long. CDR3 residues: CASRSASGRATTDTQYF. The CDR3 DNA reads TGCGCCAGCAGATCGGCTAGCGGGAGGGCCACTACAGATACGCAGTATTTT.

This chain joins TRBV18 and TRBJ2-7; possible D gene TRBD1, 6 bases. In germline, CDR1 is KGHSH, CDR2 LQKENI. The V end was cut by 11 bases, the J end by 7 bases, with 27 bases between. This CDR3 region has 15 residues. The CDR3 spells CADTNSGQSRSEQYF. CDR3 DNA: TGTGCCGACACCAACTCAGGACAGTCCCGCTCAGAGCAGTACTTC. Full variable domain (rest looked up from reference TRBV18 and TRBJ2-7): NAGVMQNPRHLVRRRGQEARLRCSPMKGHSHVYWYRQLPEEGLKFMVYLQKENIIDESGMPKERFSAEFPKEGPSILRIQQVVRGDSAAYFCADTNSGQSRSEQYFGPGTRLTVT.

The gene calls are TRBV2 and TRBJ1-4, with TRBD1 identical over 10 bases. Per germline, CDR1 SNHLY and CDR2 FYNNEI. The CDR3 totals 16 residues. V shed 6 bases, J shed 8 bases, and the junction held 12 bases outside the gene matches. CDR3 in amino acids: CASSPWATGGEEKLFF. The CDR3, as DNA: TGTGCCAGCAGCCCCTGGGCGACAGGGGGCGAGGAAAAACTGTTTTTT.

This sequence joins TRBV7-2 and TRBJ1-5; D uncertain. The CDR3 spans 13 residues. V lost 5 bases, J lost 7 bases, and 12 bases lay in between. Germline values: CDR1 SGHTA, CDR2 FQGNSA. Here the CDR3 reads CASSPDTGQPQHF. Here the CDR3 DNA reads TGTGCCAGCAGCCCAGACACTGGACAGCCCCAGCATTTT.

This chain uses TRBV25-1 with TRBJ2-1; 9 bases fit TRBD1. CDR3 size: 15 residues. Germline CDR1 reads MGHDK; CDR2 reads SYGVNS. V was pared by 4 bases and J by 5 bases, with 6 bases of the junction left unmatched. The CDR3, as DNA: TGTGCCAGCAGTGGACCGGGACAGGGTCACAATGAGCAGTTCTTC. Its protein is CASSGPGQGHNEQFF.

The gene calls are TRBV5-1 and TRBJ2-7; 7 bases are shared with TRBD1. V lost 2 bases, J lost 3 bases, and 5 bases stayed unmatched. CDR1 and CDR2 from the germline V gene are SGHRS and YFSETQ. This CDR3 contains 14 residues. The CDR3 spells CASSFGDSNYEQYF. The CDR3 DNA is TGCGCCAGCAGCTTTGGGGACAGCAACTACGAGCAGTACTTC.

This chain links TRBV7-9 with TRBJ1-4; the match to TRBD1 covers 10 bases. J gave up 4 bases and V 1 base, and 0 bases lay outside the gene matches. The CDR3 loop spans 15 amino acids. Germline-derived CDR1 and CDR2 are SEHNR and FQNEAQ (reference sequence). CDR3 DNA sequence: TGTGCCAGCAGCTTAGGGACAGGGGGTAATGAAAAACTGTTTTTT. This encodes CASSLGTGGNEKLFF.

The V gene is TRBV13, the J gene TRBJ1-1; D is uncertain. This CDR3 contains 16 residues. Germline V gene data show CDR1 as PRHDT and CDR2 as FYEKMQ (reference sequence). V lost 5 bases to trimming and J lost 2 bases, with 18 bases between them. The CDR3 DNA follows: TGTGCCAGCAGCCACCGTGGAGGGATCAGAAACACTGAAGCTTTCTTT. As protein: CASSHRGGIRNTEAFF.

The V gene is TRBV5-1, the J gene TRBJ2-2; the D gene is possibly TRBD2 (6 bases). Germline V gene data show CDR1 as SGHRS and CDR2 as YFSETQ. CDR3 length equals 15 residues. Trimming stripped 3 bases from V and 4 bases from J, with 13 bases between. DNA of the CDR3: TGCGCCAGCAGCTCTAGACTAGTTCGCACCGGGGAGCTGTTTTTT. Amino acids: CASSSRLVRTGELFF. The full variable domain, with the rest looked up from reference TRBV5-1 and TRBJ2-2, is KAGVTQTPRYLIKTRGQQVTLSCSPISGHRSVSWYQQTPGQGLQFLFEYFSETQRNKGNFPGRFSGRQFSNSRSEMNVSTLELGDSALYLCASSSRLVRTGELFFGEGSRLTVL.

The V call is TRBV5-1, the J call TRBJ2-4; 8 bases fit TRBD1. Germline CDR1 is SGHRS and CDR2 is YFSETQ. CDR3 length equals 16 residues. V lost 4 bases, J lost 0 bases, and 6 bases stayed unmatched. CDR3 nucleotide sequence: TGCGCCAGCAGCCCTACAGGGGGGCTAGCCAAAAACATTCAGTACTTC. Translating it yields CASSPTGGLAKNIQYF.

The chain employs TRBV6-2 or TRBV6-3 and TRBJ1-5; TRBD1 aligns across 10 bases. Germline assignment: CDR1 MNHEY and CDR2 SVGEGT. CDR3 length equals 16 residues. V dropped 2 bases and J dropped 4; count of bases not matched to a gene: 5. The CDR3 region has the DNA TGTGCCAGCAGTTACGGCCGGGACAGGGGTAATCAGCCCCAGCATTTT. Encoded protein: CASSYGRDRGNQPQHF.

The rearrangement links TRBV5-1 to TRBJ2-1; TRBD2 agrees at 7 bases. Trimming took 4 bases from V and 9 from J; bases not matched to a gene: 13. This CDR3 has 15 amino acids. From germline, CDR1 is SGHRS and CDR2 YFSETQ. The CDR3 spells CASSLIGGSGSEQFF. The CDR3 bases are TGCGCCAGCAGCCTCATAGGCGGGAGTGGTAGTGAGCAGTTCTTC. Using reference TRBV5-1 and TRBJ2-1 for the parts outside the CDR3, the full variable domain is KAGVTQTPRYLIKTRGQQVTLSCSPISGHRSVSWYQQTPGQGLQFLFEYFSETQRNKGNFPGRFSGRQFSNSRSEMNVSTLELGDSALYLCASSLIGGSGSEQFFGPGTRLTVL.

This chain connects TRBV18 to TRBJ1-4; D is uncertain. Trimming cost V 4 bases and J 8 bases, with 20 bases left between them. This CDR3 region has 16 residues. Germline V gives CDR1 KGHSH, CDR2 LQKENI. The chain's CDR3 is CASSLLAPGVAEKLFF. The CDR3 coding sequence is TGTGCCAGCTCACTATTGGCCCCGGGTGTGGCCGAAAAACTGTTTTTT.

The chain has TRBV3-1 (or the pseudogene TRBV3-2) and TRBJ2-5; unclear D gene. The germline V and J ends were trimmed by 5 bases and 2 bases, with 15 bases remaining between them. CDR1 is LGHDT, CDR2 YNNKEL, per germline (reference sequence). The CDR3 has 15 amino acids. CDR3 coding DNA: TGTGCCAGCAGCTACGTGTCAGTTGGTCAAGAGACCCAGTACTTC. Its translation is CASSYVSVGQETQYF.